These T cell receptor beta chains were read from a single sample in a study of shared clonotypes between healthy human individuals. Produced via immunoSEQ multiplex PCR; TCRdb's table is partial and in-frame only. The sample includes 2.3 million or so clones, over 85% seen only once; the top ten take 0.35% to 0.5%. What was sequenced was naive CD4+ T cells from PBMCs. These receptors came from a man aged 18 to 29 in good health. Some clones in this sample may be carry-over from other donors' samples. CDR3s include the opening cysteine and the closing phenylalanine or tryptophan. A D gene is named only where the DNA matches it firmly. Where a row states a size, it is once, few, many or the class of an expanded clone; other rows omit it.

.	TRBJ2-5	TRBV6-1	.	CASSESPAVFTETQYF	TGTGCCAGCAGTGAATCGCCGGCGGTCTTTACGGAGACCCAGTACTTC
.	TRBJ2-3	TRBV20-1	.	CSAPRSDTQYF	TGCAGTGCTCCTAGGTCCGATACGCAGTATTTT
.	TRBJ2-3	TRBV29-1	.	CSAKGGLTDTQYF	TGCAGCGCCAAGGGGGGCTTAACGGATACGCAGTATTTT
.	TRBJ2-3	TRBV6-1	TRBD2	CASAGGRAGEDTQYF	TGTGCCAGCGCAGGCGGGAGGGCCGGAGAAGATACGCAGTATTTT
.	TRBJ2-7	TRBV7-2	.	CASSLEVSFYEQYF	TGTGCCAGCAGCTTAGAGGTTAGTTTCTACGAGCAGTACTTC
.	TRBJ1-2	TRBV4-1	TRBD1	CASSQPGTGISYGYTF	TGCGCCAGCAGCCAACCCGGGACAGGGATCAGCTATGGCTACACCTTC
.	TRBJ2-3	TRBV28	TRBD2	CASSISGRTTDTQYF	TGTGCCAGCAGTATTAGCGGGAGAACGACAGATACGCAGTATTTT
once	TRBJ1-6	TRBV28	TRBD1	CASRPQGAGDNSPLHF	TGTGCCAGCAGGCCACAGGGGGCAGGGGATAATTCACCCCTCCACTTT
.	TRBJ2-7	TRBV28	TRBD2	CASSLAGLTYEQYF	TGTGCCAGCAGCCTAGCGGGTTTGACCTACGAGCAGTACTTC
.	TRBJ1-1	TRBV11-1	.	CASSLDSWNTEAFF	TGTGCCAGCAGCTTAGATAGCTGGAACACTGAAGCTTTCTTT
few	TRBJ2-3	TRBV29-1	TRBD1	CSARQGADTQYF	TGCAGCGCCCGACAGGGGGCAGATACGCAGTATTTT
.	TRBJ2-1	TRBV11-2	TRBD2	CASRPLTGTSGRAEFF	TGTGCCAGCCGCCCGCTCACCGGGACTAGCGGGAGGGCCGAATTCTTC
.	TRBJ2-7	TRBV27	TRBD1	CASSARDRTYEQYF	TGTGCCAGCAGTGCCCGGGACAGAACCTACGAGCAGTACTTC
.	TRBJ2-2	TRBV27	TRBD1	CASSLQGAGAGELFF	TGTGCCAGCAGTTTACAGGGGGCCGGCGCCGGGGAGCTGTTTTTT
.	TRBJ2-6	TRBV10-2	TRBD1	CASKPGQGLAGANVLTF	TGCGCCAGTAAACCGGGACAGGGCTTGGCTGGGGCCAACGTCCTGACTTTC
.	TRBJ2-1	TRBV28	.	CASSLIGDGDYNEQFF	TGTGCCAGCAGTTTAATAGGGGACGGAGATTACAATGAGCAGTTCTTC
.	TRBJ2-2	TRBV7-2	TRBD2	CASSLVSGGYTGELFF	TGTGCCAGCAGCTTAGTTTCCGGGGGGTACACCGGGGAGCTGTTTTTT
.	TRBJ2-1	TRBV7-9	.	CASSLAGLDNEQFF	TGTGCCAGCAGCTTGGCGGGATTGGACAATGAGCAGTTCTTC
.	TRBJ2-5	TRBV7-9	.	CASSLGGQQETQYF	TGTGCCAGCAGCCTAGGGGGGCAGCAAGAGACCCAGTACTTC
.	TRBJ1-2	TRBV27	.	CASSSSRLGYGYTF	TGTGCCAGCAGTTCCTCCCGGTTGGGCTATGGCTACACCTTC
once	TRBJ1-3	TRBV19	.	CASSTDGSGNTIYF	TGTGCCAGTAGTACTGACGGATCTGGAAACACCATATATTTT
.	TRBJ2-2	TRBV7-9	.	CASSRGALGELFF	TGTGCCAGCAGCCGGGGCGCCTTAGGGGAGCTGTTTTTT
.	TRBJ1-5	TRBV4-3	TRBD1	CASSQEHTGGAFQPQHF	TGCGCCAGCAGCCAAGAACACACAGGGGGCGCTTTTCAGCCCCAGCATTTT
.	TRBJ1-2	TRBV18	.	CASSKVGGPDGYTF	TGTGCCAGCTCGAAAGTGGGGGGTCCGGATGGCTACACCTTC